Sequencing of this TCR beta chain was carried out in a study of blood T cell repertoires in COVID-19. Authors' data handling: Counts of nucleated cells, estimated from reference gene primer amplification, were obtained. Assay used: immunoSEQ multiplex PCR; TCRdb lists only in-frame clones, some missing. The D gene and trimming were derived from the DNA, and the V and J assignments and clone size from that table. The table lists approximately 160,000 clones, 84% of them singletons. This TCR derives from a man aged 18 to 30 with active or convalescent COVID-19. Sample: peripheral blood.

CDR3 nucleotide sequence: TGCGCCAGCAGTGAACCTGGACAGGGGCCACGCAATGAGCAGTTCTTC. It yields the protein CASSEPGQGPRNEQFF. The rearrangement links TRBV10-1 to TRBJ2-1; 9 nucleotides line up with TRBD1. The germline V gene encodes CDR1 WNHNN and CDR2 SYGVQD (reference sequence). J was trimmed by 6 bases and V by 3 bases; bases with no gene match: 9. This CDR3 region has 16 residues.